This TCR beta chain appears in the sequencing data of a study of blood T cell repertoires in COVID-19. The V and J ends lost 0 bases and 5 bases respectively, with 7 bases between them. The germline V gene has CDR1 MGHDK and CDR2 SYGVNS. This CDR3 is built from 13 residues. Data came from immunoSEQ multiplex PCR; TCRdb stores just in-frame clones and leaves some out. The top ten hold approximately 1.3% of the sample, which has 250,000 to 350,000 clones, over 70% seen once. Sequencing was carried out using peripheral blood. The rearrangement links TRBV25-1 to TRBJ1-1, with a tentative D call TRBD1 (5 bases). This TCR was recovered from a woman between 50 and 59 years old with acute or convalescent COVID-19. This CDR3 reads CASSEYRETEAFF. The CDR3 DNA follows: TGTGCCAGCAGTGAATACAGGGAAACTGAAGCTTTCTTT.